Listed here are 18 T cell receptor beta chains from one sample, sequenced in a study of circulating CD8 cells and anti-PD-1 response in melanoma. From live CD3+CD8+TCRalphabeta+ cells, four PD-1 and/or TIGIT subsets were sorted. Using around 16 ng of total RNA, TCR libraries were made with the QIAseq Immune Repertoire TCR panel. One entry per CDR3 protein, called by TCRdb with MiXCR from the reads. The table includes 140 to 150 distinct CDR3 sequences, roughly an eighth detected once. The source material was CD8+ T cells from PBMCs, sampled at baseline or after one month of anti-PD-1 therapy (not recorded which). The receptors originated from a human donor with melanoma.

This clonotype qualifies as hyperexpanded. The gene calls are TRBV9 and TRBJ2-2; the match to TRBD1 covers 8 bases. This CDR3 comprises 18 residues. Germline V gene data show CDR1 as SGDLS and CDR2 as YYNGEE. Unmatched junction bases numbered 10, after V lost 3 bases and J lost 0 bases. CDR3 DNA: TGTGCCAGCAGCGCTTCGCCCCAGGGGGCGGCGAACACCGGGGAGCTGTTTTTT. Its translation: CASSASPQGAANTGELFF.

Relative to its sample, this clonotype is large. V and J are TRBV21-1 and TRBJ2-7; the DNA was not compared with TRBD1, the D call given in the table. TRBV21-1 is listed as a pseudogene. The CDR3 consists of 15 residues. The CDR3 DNA reads TGTGCCAGCATCGTTCCCGGGACAAAGTCCTACGAGCAGTACTTC. It translates to CASIVPGTKSYEQYF.

Of note for this clonotype: One junction end disagrees with the germline gene, perhaps due to a read error. The chain is built from TRBV11-2 and TRBJ2-1; D not resolved. Per the germline V gene, CDR1 is SGHAT and CDR2 is FQNNGV. The CDR3 is 14 amino acids. The chain's CDR3 is CASGLDSEGNEQFF. CDR3 coding DNA: TGTGCCAGCGGCTTAGATTCGGAAGGGAATGAGCAGTTCTTC.

By proportion, this clonotype is medium-sized. With a much larger clone just one base away, this may be a read error. The chain is built from TRBV21-1 and TRBJ2-7; TRBD1, as called in the table, went unchecked against the DNA. TRBV21-1 counts as a pseudogene. The CDR3 consists of 15 residues. This CDR3 reads CASIVPGTESYEQYF. CDR3 sequence (DNA): TGTGCCAGCATCGTTCCCGGGACAGAGTCCTACGAGCAGTACTTC.

By sample share, this clonotype is large. The CDR3 bases are TGTGCCAGCAGCCACCGGGACAGCACTAACTATGGCTACACCTTC. Translation: CASSHRDSTNYGYTF. This rearrangement joins TRBV27 to TRBJ1-2, with 7 bases aligning to TRBD1. The CDR3 is 15 amino acids. From germline, CDR1 is MNHEY and CDR2 SMNVEV (reference sequence). Trimming removed 6 bases from V and 0 bases from J; junction bases left unmatched: 7.

By proportion, this clonotype is large. The chain uses TRBV30 and TRBJ1-1; D not certain. Per the germline V gene, CDR1 is GTSNPN and CDR2 is SVGIG (reference sequence). Between the trimmed V and J ends, which lost 5 bases and 4 bases, there was a span of 8 bases. The CDR3 contains 11 residues. This chain's CDR3 is CAWGRITEAFF. The CDR3 bases are TGTGCCTGGGGGCGCATCACTGAAGCTTTCTTT.

By proportion, this clonotype is large. The J gene is TRBJ2-1, the V gene TRBV2; perhaps D is TRBD1 or TRBD2 (5 bases each). Germline CDR1 and CDR2: SNHLY and FYNNEI. This CDR3 is built from 14 residues. Trimming removed 6 bases at V and 6 bases at J, with 15 bases between. CDR3 protein: CASSQSEGFNEQFF. CDR3 nucleotides: TGTGCCAGCAGCCAGTCCGAGGGGTTCAATGAGCAGTTCTTC.

This clonotype qualifies as hyperexpanded (1% or more). The chain links TRBV19 to TRBJ2-1; D gene unclear. The germline V gene has CDR1 LNHDA and CDR2 SQIVND (reference sequence). The CDR3 runs to 13 residues. This chain's CDR3 is CGSRSPLYNEQFF. The CDR3, as DNA: TGTGGGTCTCGGTCCCCTCTCTACAATGAGCAGTTCTTC.

This clonotype is labeled as medium-sized. The chain is built from TRBV18 and TRBJ2-5; a weak D match, TRBD1 (7 bases). The V and J ends lost 6 bases and 5 bases respectively, with 16 bases between them. Per germline, CDR1 KGHSH and CDR2 LQKENI. The CDR3 length is 14 residues. The DNA of the CDR3 is TGTGCCAGCTCCCGGGACAGAGGAGGGGAGACCCAGTACTTC. It is translated as CASSRDRGGETQYF. Full variable domain (outside the CDR3, taken from reference TRBV18 and TRBJ2-5): NAGVMQNPRHLVRRRGQEARLRCSPMKGHSHVYWYRQLPEEGLKFMVYLQKENIIDESGMPKERFSAEFPKEGPSILRIQQVVRGDSAAYFCASSRDRGGETQYFGPGTRLLVL.

By its share, this clonotype is large. The genes are TRBV7-9 and TRBJ1-4; TRBD1 matches 8 bases. Germline V CDR1 and CDR2: SEHNR, FQNEAQ (reference sequence). The CDR3 spans 15 residues. The V segment lost 3 bases and the J segment 8 bases; nucleotides outside the gene matches: 8. CDR3 loop: CASSFFGQGEEKLFF. CDR3 in DNA: TGTGCCAGCAGCTTCTTCGGACAGGGAGAGGAAAAACTGTTTTTT.

By share of the sample, this clonotype is large. CDR3 amino acids: CAWAQIQGPMETQYF. The CDR3 DNA reads as TGTGCCTGGGCGCAAATACAGGGGCCGATGGAGACCCAGTACTTC. J is TRBJ2-5 and V is TRBV30; 7 nucleotides align to TRBD1. Germline CDR1 and CDR2: GTSNPN and SVGIG (reference sequence). V was pared by 5 bases and J by 5 bases, with 14 bases of the junction left unmatched. This CDR3 has 15 amino acids. The full variable domain, its missing parts supplied by reference TRBV30 and TRBJ2-5, is SQTIHQWPATLVQPVGSPLSLECTVEGTSNPNLYWYRQAAGRGLQLLFYSVGIGQISSEVPQNLSASRPQDRQFILSSKKLLLSDSGFYLCAWAQIQGPMETQYFGPGTRLLVL.

This clonotype has only a few counts. Here the CDR3 omits its conserved ending phenylalanine or tryptophan, so a read error is the likely source. V and J are TRBV4-3 and TRBJ1-4; D might be TRBD1 (5 bases). The CDR3 sequence is 13 residues long. Germline lookup yields CDR1 LGHNA and CDR2 YSLEER. CDR3 sequence: CASSQEAGERLFL. The CDR3 DNA reads TGCGCCAGCAGCCAAGAGGCGGGGGAAAGACTGTTTCTT.

In its sample, this clonotype ranks as large (0.1 to 1%). V and J are TRBV28 and TRBJ2-7; D is undetermined. Germline V gene lookup returns CDR1 MDHEN and CDR2 SYDVKM. The CDR3 is 14 residues long. Between the trimmed V and J ends, which lost 4 bases and 6 bases, there was a span of 16 bases. The CDR3 loop reads CASSSTYSYTEQYF. CDR3 nucleotides: TGTGCCAGCAGTTCCACCTACAGCTACACCGAGCAGTACTTC.

The chain couples TRBV28 to TRBJ1-2; D not resolved. The CDR3 is 14 amino acids. CDR1 MDHEN and CDR2 SYDVKM come from the germline V gene. Trimming removed 3 bases from V and 1 base from J, with 9 bases in between. The CDR3 sequence: CASSFQNSNYGYTF. In DNA form, the CDR3 reads TGTGCCAGCAGTTTTCAGAATAGTAACTATGGCTACACCTTC.

By sample fraction, this clonotype is large. This rearrangement joins TRBV6-1 to TRBJ1-1; no reliable D call. Trimming took 6 bases from V and 4 from J, leaving 6 bases between them. Germline CDR1 and CDR2: MNHNS and SASEGT. The CDR3 length is 11 residues. The CDR3 loop reads CASRAVTEAFF. CDR3 nucleotide sequence: TGTGCCAGCAGAGCCGTCACTGAAGCTTTCTTT.

In its sample, this clonotype is large. The CDR3 here is CASALGAYNEQFF. The CDR3 DNA reads as TGTGCCAGCGCACTGGGGGCTTACAATGAGCAGTTCTTC. The rearrangement joins TRBV27 to TRBJ2-1; maybe TRBD1 (6 bases). The CDR3 consists of 13 residues. The V and J ends lost 8 bases and 4 bases respectively, with 12 bases between them. CDR1 MNHEY and CDR2 SMNVEV come from the germline V gene (reference sequence).

This clonotype is large within its sample. The rearrangement joins TRBV19 to TRBJ2-7; D ambiguous. Per the germline V gene, CDR1 is LNHDA and CDR2 is SQIVND (reference sequence). The CDR3 runs 15 residues. Trimming took off 0 bases at V and 2 bases at J, with 11 bases between the two ends. CDR3 sequence (DNA): TGTGCCAGTAGTATAGATCGGCTAACCCCCTACGAGCAGTACTTC. The encoded protein is CASSIDRLTPYEQYF. The whole variable domain, filled in from reference TRBV19 and TRBJ2-7, reads DGGITQSPKYLFRKEGQNVTLSCEQNLNHDAMYWYRQDPGQGLRLIYYSQIVNDFQKGDIAEGYSVSREKKESFPLTVTSAQKNPTAFYLCASSIDRLTPYEQYFGPGTRLTVT.

This clonotype is large by share. V and J are TRBV2 and TRBJ2-3, with 8 bases fitting TRBD2. The CDR3 has 15 amino acids. Germline V lookup: CDR1 SNHLY, CDR2 FYNNEI. Unmatched junction bases numbered 6, after V lost 6 bases and J lost 1 base. In nucleotides, the CDR3 is TGTGCCAGCAGACCGGGGGGGCTACGCACAGATACGCAGTATTTT. Translation: CASRPGGLRTDTQYF.